This T cell receptor (beta chain) was identified during a study of siplizumab effects on memory and regulatory T cells. It was approximately 99,000 TCR templates that were assayed per sample. Generated by immunoSEQ multiplex PCR, the TCRdb table keeps only in-frame clones and is missing some. The sample includes 100,000 or so clones, around 90% of them seen just once. Overall study results and limits: Sequences below about 10^-5 frequency were poorly captured, and few alloreactive clones mapped to unstimulated subsets. A major contribution to the alloresponse seemed to be made by naive T cells, which seemed more diverse than memory cells. Some alloreactive sequences were traceable to unstimulated CD4+ memory cells, and siplizumab significantly reduced them.

Of note for this clone: What it binds is unknown.

V trimming: 6 bases; J trimming: 5 bases; junction bases outside the gene matches: 14. Looked up from germline, CDR1 is ENHRY and CDR2 is SYGVKD. This CDR3 has 18 residues. This receptor was obtained from a human donor in good health. Some clones in this sample may be carry-over from other donors' samples. The chain is built from TRBV10-3 and TRBJ2-5; 14 nucleotides match TRBD2. Sequenced: CD4+ T cells sorted from blood. The CDR3 bases are TGTGCCATCAGAGCGGACAGGGGACTAGCGGGAGCTAGCGAGACCCAGTACTTC. Translated, it gives CAIRADRGLAGASETQYF.